This is a list of T cell receptor beta chains from one sample in a study of blood T cell repertoires in COVID-19. Clones were read by immunoSEQ multiplex PCR, and TCRdb kept only the in-frame ones, dropping some. There are fewer than 500,000 clones in the sample; around 84% occur only once, and about 1% lies in the top ten. The sequenced sample consisted of peripheral blood. These receptors originate from a human donor with acute or convalescent COVID-19. The donor label of this sample is uncertain. Each CDR3 is given with its conserved first and last residue. A D gene is named only where the DNA matches it firmly. Only part of the rows carry a size: once, few, many, or a class if the clone is expanded.

d_call: .
v_call: TRBV19
clone_size: .
j_call: TRBJ1-2
cdr3_nt: TGTGCCAGTAGGTCTCTGCAGGGCGCCGTTTCTTATGGCTACACCTTC
cdr3_aa: CASRSLQGAVSYGYTF

d_call: .
v_call: TRBV5-6
clone_size: .
j_call: TRBJ1-1
cdr3_nt: TGTGCCAGCAGCTTGGTAGGCAGGTTGAACACTGAAGCTTTCTTT
cdr3_aa: CASSLVGRLNTEAFF

d_call: .
v_call: TRBV6-4
clone_size: .
j_call: TRBJ1-1
cdr3_nt: TGTGCCAGCAGTGACTCGGTAGGGCAGGGGCTCGCTGAAGCTTTCTTT
cdr3_aa: CASSDSVGQGLAEAFF

d_call: .
v_call: TRBV7-9
clone_size: .
j_call: TRBJ1-1
cdr3_nt: TGTGCGACCCGTAAGGGAGGGGCTGAGAGGACTGAAGCTTTCTTT
cdr3_aa: CATRKGGAERTEAFF

d_call: .
v_call: TRBV29-1
clone_size: .
j_call: TRBJ1-5
cdr3_nt: TGCAGCGTTGTCTTGGACAGCAACAATCAGCCCCAGCATTTT
cdr3_aa: CSVVLDSNNQPQHF

d_call: TRBD1
v_call: TRBV28
clone_size: .
j_call: TRBJ2-1
cdr3_nt: TGTGCCAGCTTACAACCGGGACAGGGGCAGTTCTTC
cdr3_aa: CASLQPGQGQFF

d_call: .
v_call: TRBV5-4
clone_size: .
j_call: TRBJ1-1
cdr3_nt: TGTGCCAGCAGCTCCCCCGAGAGGGACACTGAAGCTTTCTTT
cdr3_aa: CASSSPERDTEAFF

d_call: TRBD1
v_call: TRBV5-1
clone_size: many
j_call: TRBJ2-7
cdr3_nt: TGCGCCAGCAGACGGGACAGTGGGGTCTACGAGCAGTACTTC
cdr3_aa: CASRRDSGVYEQYF

d_call: .
v_call: TRBV19
clone_size: .
j_call: TRBJ2-2
cdr3_nt: TGTGCCAGTAGTATAGCGCGGGATAACACCGGGGAGCTGTTTTTT
cdr3_aa: CASSIARDNTGELFF

d_call: .
v_call: TRBV5-1
clone_size: .
j_call: TRBJ2-2
cdr3_nt: TGCGCCAGCAGCCCGGGACAGAACACCGGGGAGCTGTTTTTT
cdr3_aa: CASSPGQNTGELFF

d_call: .
v_call: TRBV7-2
clone_size: .
j_call: TRBJ2-3
cdr3_nt: TGTGCCAGCAGCTTAGTGGGGCCAGATACGCAGTATTTT
cdr3_aa: CASSLVGPDTQYF

d_call: .
v_call: TRBV19
clone_size: few
j_call: TRBJ2-5
cdr3_nt: TGTGCCAGTAGTAGTCCAGGGAGGCTAGAGACCCAGTACTTC
cdr3_aa: CASSSPGRLETQYF

d_call: TRBD1
v_call: TRBV7-9
clone_size: .
j_call: TRBJ1-1
cdr3_nt: TGTGCCAGCAGCCCTAACCGACAGGGTTTGAACACTGAAGCTTTCTTT
cdr3_aa: CASSPNRQGLNTEAFF

d_call: TRBD1
v_call: TRBV5-8
clone_size: .
j_call: TRBJ1-5
cdr3_nt: TGTGCCAGCAACAACTGGGACAGGGGCGCATATCAGCCCCAGCATTTT
cdr3_aa: CASNNWDRGAYQPQHF

d_call: .
v_call: TRBV6-5
clone_size: .
j_call: TRBJ1-2
cdr3_nt: TGTGCCAGCAGCCGAGACTCCACCGCCTATGGCTACACCTTC
cdr3_aa: CASSRDSTAYGYTF

d_call: TRBD2
v_call: TRBV7-7
clone_size: once
j_call: TRBJ2-1
cdr3_nt: TGTGCCAGCAGCTTAGAAGCGGGAGCTGGCTACAATGAGCAGTTCTTC
cdr3_aa: CASSLEAGAGYNEQFF

d_call: TRBD2
v_call: TRBV10-3
clone_size: .
j_call: TRBJ2-5
cdr3_nt: TGTGCCATCAGTGAGCTAGGACTAGCGGGAGAGACCCAGTACTTC
cdr3_aa: CAISELGLAGETQYF

d_call: .
v_call: TRBV7-8
clone_size: .
j_call: TRBJ2-7
cdr3_nt: TGTGCCAGCAGCTTAGCGGAACAGATCTCATCCTACGAGCAGTACTTC
cdr3_aa: CASSLAEQISSYEQYF

d_call: .
v_call: TRBV19
clone_size: .
j_call: TRBJ2-7
cdr3_nt: TGTGCCAGTAGTGGGCGGCTCGGGGGCGAGCAGTACTTC
cdr3_aa: CASSGRLGGEQYF

d_call: TRBD2
v_call: TRBV18
clone_size: .
j_call: TRBJ2-3
cdr3_nt: TGTGCCAGCCTCCCGGGGGGGGCCGCGACAGATACGCAGTATTTT
cdr3_aa: CASLPGGAATDTQYF

d_call: .
v_call: TRBV5-1
clone_size: .
j_call: TRBJ1-5
cdr3_nt: TGCGCCACCGCACTACAGGAGATCAATCAGCCCCAGCATTTT
cdr3_aa: CATALQEINQPQHF

d_call: .
v_call: TRBV5-1
clone_size: .
j_call: TRBJ2-1
cdr3_nt: TGCGCCAGCAGCTTGGCAACTGTAGCGTACAATGAGCAGTTCTTC
cdr3_aa: CASSLATVAYNEQFF

d_call: .
v_call: TRBV24-1
clone_size: .
j_call: TRBJ2-3
cdr3_nt: TGTGCCACCAGTGATTTGGCGGCGGGGAAAGATACGCAGTATTTT
cdr3_aa: CATSDLAAGKDTQYF

d_call: .
v_call: TRBV28
clone_size: .
j_call: TRBJ1-2
cdr3_nt: TGTGCCGCGGGGAGCAGTAACTATGGCTACACCTTC
cdr3_aa: CAAGSSNYGYTF

d_call: TRBD1
v_call: TRBV28
clone_size: .
j_call: TRBJ1-2
cdr3_nt: TGTGCCAGCAGTTTAAGGAGAGGACAGGGGTATGGCTACACCTTC
cdr3_aa: CASSLRRGQGYGYTF

d_call: TRBD1
v_call: TRBV5-4
clone_size: few
j_call: TRBJ2-7
cdr3_nt: TGTGCCAGCAGCTTGAGACAGGGGCCCCGCGAGCAGTACTTC
cdr3_aa: CASSLRQGPREQYF

d_call: .
v_call: TRBV6-2/TRBV6-3
clone_size: few
j_call: TRBJ2-2
cdr3_nt: TGTGCCAGCAGTTATTCCGACATTTTTAACGCCGGGGAGCTGTTTTTT
cdr3_aa: CASSYSDIFNAGELFF